The 24 T cell receptor beta chains in this list originate from one sample, sequenced in a study of blood T cells in healthy people across ages. The second PCR ran roughly 7 to 12 cycles with a sample-barcoded 5' primer and J-beta primers. TCRdb recomputed calls from the 5' RACE reads with MiXCR, one row per CDR3 protein. This sample has over 1,500,000 distinct CDR3 sequences; roughly 50% occur once, and the top ten carry 2% to 2.5%. What was sequenced was blood. The receptors stem from a woman between 40 and 50 years old in good health.

This chain links TRBV28 with TRBJ2-7; 10 nucleotides agree with TRBD2. Germline lookup yields CDR1 MDHEN and CDR2 SYDVKM. This CDR3 spans 16 amino acids. Trimming removed 3 bases from V and 7 bases from J; junction bases left unmatched: 12. CDR3 region: CASSFLSGGAYNEQYF. In nucleotides, the CDR3 is TGTGCCAGCAGTTTTTTAAGCGGGGGGGCCTACAATGAGCAGTACTTC.

The V and J genes are TRBV20-1 and TRBJ1-2, with a weak D call TRBD1 (5 bases). The length of the CDR3 is 15 residues. Looked up from germline, CDR1 is DFQATT and CDR2 is SNEGSKA (reference sequence). Trimming removed 1 base at V and 4 bases at J, with 16 bases between. CDR3: CSARAYQGTVYGYTF. The CDR3 DNA reads as TGCAGTGCTAGAGCCTATCAGGGTACTGTCTATGGCTACACCTTC.

This clonotype came up a few times. The chain couples TRBV27 to TRBJ2-7, with 10 bases aligning to TRBD2. Germline V gene sequence: CDR1 MNHEY, CDR2 SMNVEV (reference sequence). CDR3 length: 14 amino acids. V was clipped by 8 bases and J by 2 bases; unmatched bases: 6. The CDR3 sequence is CASLKSGGAYEQYF. The CDR3 DNA reads TGTGCCAGCCTTAAAAGCGGGGGGGCCTACGAGCAGTACTTC.

The genes are TRBV28 and TRBJ2-5, with 7 bases aligning to TRBD1. The CDR3 has 12 residues. CDR1 is MDHEN, CDR2 SYDVKM, per germline. V lost 10 bases and J lost 5; bases outside the gene matches: 7. CDR3 region: CATHRGGETQYF. CDR3 nucleotide sequence: TGTGCCACCCACAGGGGTGGCGAGACCCAGTACTTC. Full variable domain (rest looked up from reference TRBV28 and TRBJ2-5): DVKVTQSSRYLVKRTGEKVFLECVQDMDHENMFWYRQDPGLGLRLIYFSYDVKMKEKGDIPEGYSVSREKKERFSLILESASTNQTSMYLCATHRGGETQYFGPGTRLLVL.

This chain uses TRBV7-6 with TRBJ2-1, with a weak D call TRBD1 (6 bases). This CDR3 region has 16 residues. CDR1 and CDR2 from the germline V gene are SGHVS and FNYEAQ. Trimming took off 0 bases at V and 6 bases at J, with 15 bases between the two ends. The CDR3 is CASSLAGAVGRNEQFF. The CDR3 nucleotides read TGTGCCAGCAGCTTAGCGGGGGCGGTGGGTCGCAATGAGCAGTTCTTC.

This clonotype turned up a few times. The chain is built from TRBV4-2 and TRBJ2-3, with 8 bases matching TRBD2. This CDR3 has 16 residues. Germline V gene sequence: CDR1 LGHNA, CDR2 YNFKEQ. The J segment lost 6 bases and the V segment lost 3 bases, leaving 11 bases of the junction unmatched. CDR3: CASSQNVGGGIDTQYF. CDR3 coding DNA: TGTGCCAGCAGCCAGAACGTCGGGGGGGGCATTGATACGCAGTATTTT.

This chain links TRBV20-1 with TRBJ1-5, with D hard to call. CDR3 length equals 13 residues. Germline V gene sequence: CDR1 DFQATT, CDR2 SNEGSKA (reference sequence). The V end was cut by 6 bases, the J end by 7 bases, with 16 bases between. This CDR3 reads CSATRERTQPQHF. CDR3 in DNA: TGCAGTGCCACGAGGGAGCGGACCCAGCCCCAGCATTTT.

The table lists this clonotype with many counts. The chain is built from TRBV5-1 and TRBJ2-5; D unresolved. Trimming took 1 base from V and 5 from J, leaving 12 bases between them. Germline CDR1 and CDR2: SGHRS and YFSETQ. CDR3 length equals 14 residues. The CDR3, as DNA: TGCGCCAGCAGCTTGTTGGTGGGGTCGGAGACCCAGTACTTC. It translates to CASSLLVGSETQYF.

This clonotype was seen a handful of times. The chain links TRBV10-3 to TRBJ2-3; 10 bases are shared with TRBD1. The CDR3 length is 16 residues. Germline assignment: CDR1 ENHRY and CDR2 SYGVKD. V shed 3 bases and J 3 bases; nucleotides not matched to a gene: 6. As DNA, the CDR3 is TGTGCCATCAGTGATAACGACAGGGGGCAAACAGATACGCAGTATTTT. Protein product: CAISDNDRGQTDTQYF.

This clonotype came up a few times. The V and J genes are TRBV20-1 and TRBJ1-5; no definite D call. V was clipped by 1 base and J by 6 bases, with 16 bases between them. This CDR3 spans 15 amino acids. Germline V gene sequence: CDR1 DFQATT, CDR2 SNEGSKA (reference sequence). The CDR3, as DNA: TGCAGTGCTAGAGTATCCATAGATCAAGTTCAGCCCCAGCATTTT. Its translation: CSARVSIDQVQPQHF.

This clonotype was detected only a few times. This rearrangement joins TRBV20-1 to TRBJ2-7, with TRBD2 matching 9 bases. Germline V lookup: CDR1 DFQATT, CDR2 SNEGSKA (reference sequence). The CDR3 extends over 17 amino acids. V dropped 6 bases and J dropped 10; count of bases not matched to a gene: 25. CDR3 loop: CSAIRGAGGQIIVTQYF. In nucleotides, the CDR3 is TGCAGTGCGATCCGGGGCGCGGGGGGGCAGATAATAGTAACCCAGTACTTC.

Ten or more counts support this clonotype. The rearrangement uses TRBV18 and TRBJ2-1; tentatively, D is TRBD1 (5 bases). The CDR3 contains 15 residues. Per germline, CDR1 KGHSH and CDR2 LQKENI. Deletions cut 2 bases from V and 2 bases from J, with 10 bases between. The CDR3 region has the DNA TGTGCCAGCTCACCATTAGGGGTGACCTACAATGAGCAGTTCTTC. Its translation: CASSPLGVTYNEQFF.

Remarks on this clonotype: Relative to the germline gene, one junction end is altered; a read error may explain this. The V call is TRBV4-3, the J call TRBJ2-5, with D possibly being TRBD2 (6 bases). From germline, CDR1 is LGHNA and CDR2 YSLEER. The CDR3 runs 14 residues. Written as DNA, the CDR3 is TGCGCCAGCAGCCAAGTGGGGGGAGCAGAGATCCAGTACTTC. Translation: CASSQVGGAEIQYF.

The chain links TRBV3-1 to TRBJ2-3; D unresolved. Per the germline V gene, CDR1 is LGHDT and CDR2 is YNNKEL (reference sequence). With 4 bases removed from V and 1 base from J, the gap between germline ends came to 6 bases. The CDR3 is 13 amino acids. This CDR3 is CASSPYRTDTQYF. The DNA of the CDR3 is TGTGCCAGCAGCCCGTATCGCACAGATACGCAGTATTTT.

This chain connects TRBV20-1 to TRBJ2-5; a possible D gene is TRBD2 (5 bases). The CDR3 is made up of 16 amino acids. CDR1 is DFQATT, CDR2 SNEGSKA, per germline (reference sequence). Trimming took off 1 base at V and 2 bases at J, with 17 bases between the two ends. CDR3 bases: TGCAGTGCTAGAGGCTGGGCGGGCACTACGCAAGAGACCCAGTACTTC. This sequence encodes CSARGWAGTTQETQYF.

The rearrangement links TRBV20-1 to TRBJ2-1; 8 positions match TRBD2. There are 15 residues in the CDR3. From germline, CDR1 is DFQATT and CDR2 SNEGSKA (reference sequence). The junction had 10 bases not matched to a gene; V was cut back by 5 bases and J by 4 bases. The DNA for the CDR3 is TGCAGTGCTCCTGCCTTAGCGGGGAAGTACAATGAGCAGTTCTTC. It encodes CSAPALAGKYNEQFF.

In nucleotides, the CDR3 is TGTGCCAGCAGTTCAGTCAATCAAGAGACCCAGTACTTC. Translating gives CASSSVNQETQYF. The J gene is TRBJ2-5, the V gene TRBV6-5; no clear D. Germline assignment: CDR1 MNHEY and CDR2 SVGAGI. The length of the CDR3 is 13 residues. V lost 4 bases to trimming and J lost 2 bases, with 8 bases between them.

The rearrangement joins TRBV7-9 to TRBJ2-3, with 9 bases matching TRBD1. The germline CDR1 and CDR2 sequences are SEHNR and FQNEAQ (reference sequence). The V and J ends lost 6 bases and 0 bases, in that order; junction bases with no gene match: 7. This CDR3 is built from 16 residues. The DNA for the CDR3 is TGTGCCAGCAGTCGACGGACAGGGGCGAGCACAGATACGCAGTATTTT. Protein sequence: CASSRRTGASTDTQYF.

About this clonotype: Compared with germline, one end of the junction differs, possibly owing to a read error. The rearrangement uses TRBV7-6 and TRBJ2-3; the D call may be TRBD1 or TRBD2 (6 bases each). This CDR3 spans 16 amino acids. Germline lookup yields CDR1 SGHVS and CDR2 FNYEAQ. CDR3 nucleotide sequence: TGTGCCAGCGGCTTAGGAGGGGGTTACCCCACAGATACGCAGTATTTT. It specifies CASGLGGGYPTDTQYF. Full variable domain (remainder filled in from reference TRBV7-6 and TRBJ2-3): GAGVSQSPRYKVTKRGQDVALRCDPISGHVSLYWYRQALGQGPEFLTYFNYEAQQDKSGLPNDRFSAERPEGSISTLTIQRTEQRDSAMYRCASGLGGGYPTDTQYFGPGTRLTVL.

At least ten counts were recorded for this clonotype. A junction boundary mismatches the germline segment, possibly from a read error. The chain is built from TRBV13 and TRBJ1-4; D gene unclear. Germline values: CDR1 PRHDT, CDR2 FYEKMQ (reference sequence). The CDR3 is 13 amino acids. CDR3 coding DNA: TGTGCCAGCAGTTTAGGTTCTAATGAAAAACTGTTTTTT. This sequence encodes CASSLGSNEKLFF. The full variable domain, with the rest looked up from reference TRBV13 and TRBJ1-4, is AAGVIQSPRHLIKEKRETATLKCYPIPRHDTVYWYQQGPGQDPQFLISFYEKMQSDKGSIPDRFSAQQFSDYHSELNMSSLELGDSALYFCASSLGSNEKLFFGSGTQLSVL.

The V and J genes are TRBV2 and TRBJ1-2, with TRBD1 matching over 7 bases. The CDR3 is 13 residues long. V shed 6 bases and J 6 bases; nucleotides not matched to a gene: 7. CDR1 SNHLY and CDR2 FYNNEI come from the germline V gene. The chain's CDR3 is CASSVQGVDGYTF. The CDR3 DNA reads TGTGCCAGCAGCGTCCAGGGGGTTGATGGCTACACCTTC.

The CDR3 coding sequence is TGCAGTGCTATAGATCTCACCGGGGAGCTGTTTTTT. The encoded protein is CSAIDLTGELFF. V is TRBV20-1 and J is TRBJ2-2; D is ambiguous. CDR1 DFQATT and CDR2 SNEGSKA come from the germline V gene (reference sequence). CDR3 size: 12 residues. V gave up 4 bases and J gave up 4 bases, with 7 bases separating them.

The chain uses TRBV15 and TRBJ2-5, with 11 bases matching TRBD2. V lost 0 bases, J lost 6 bases, and 3 bases stayed unmatched. Germline V gene sequence: CDR1 LNHNV, CDR2 YYDKDF (reference sequence). The CDR3 length is 15 residues. Written as DNA, the CDR3 is TGTGCCACCAGCAGAGAACTAGCGGGGGTACAGACCCAGTACTTC. Residues: CATSRELAGVQTQYF. Full variable domain (remainder filled in from reference TRBV15 and TRBJ2-5): DAMVIQNPRYQVTQFGKPVTLSCSQTLNHNVMYWYQQKSSQAPKLLFHYYDKDFNNEADTPDNFQSRRPNTSFCFLDIRSPGLGDTAMYLCATSRELAGVQTQYFGPGTRLLVL.

This clonotype was counted a few times. The V call is TRBV5-6, the J call TRBJ2-1; 7 nucleotides match TRBD1. Germline V gene data show CDR1 as SGHDT and CDR2 as YYEEEE. V was pared by 3 bases and J by 7 bases, with 13 bases of the junction left unmatched. The CDR3 length is 16 residues. This chain's CDR3 is CASSSIDRALINEQFF. In nucleotides, the CDR3 is TGTGCCAGCAGCTCCATCGACAGGGCGTTGATAAATGAGCAGTTCTTC.